Listed below are T cell receptor beta chains from one sample, sequenced in a study of control samples from healthy donors and cancer patients. The protocol was immunoSEQ multiplex PCR, while the TCRdb copy is restricted to in-frame clones and leaves out a portion. The data contain roughly 150,000 clones, 80% to 90% of them singletons. Sequenced material: blood. The receptors come from a man in his late teens or twenties in good health. Each CDR3 is given with its conserved first and last residue.

cdr3_aa	cdr3_length	j_call	v_call
CASRLTGGPEAFF	13	TRBJ1-1	TRBV6-6
CASSLIRVNTEAFF	14	TRBJ1-1	TRBV27
CASSYDGPGNSPLHF	15	TRBJ1-6	TRBV6-5
CASSLFGGLQTNQPQHF	17	TRBJ1-5	TRBV28
CASSLETGELNTEAFF	16	TRBJ1-1	TRBV5-1
CASSLIAVSADTQYF	15	TRBJ2-3	TRBV28
CASSQDRRGAPYEQYF	16	TRBJ2-7	TRBV4-2
CASSYSGGFQPQHF	14	TRBJ1-5	TRBV6-2/TRBV6-3
CAWRRQGASTEAFF	14	TRBJ1-1	TRBV30
CASSSPTGDNYGYTF	15	TRBJ1-2	TRBV5-4
CASSVGQLSGNTIYF	15	TRBJ1-3	TRBV9